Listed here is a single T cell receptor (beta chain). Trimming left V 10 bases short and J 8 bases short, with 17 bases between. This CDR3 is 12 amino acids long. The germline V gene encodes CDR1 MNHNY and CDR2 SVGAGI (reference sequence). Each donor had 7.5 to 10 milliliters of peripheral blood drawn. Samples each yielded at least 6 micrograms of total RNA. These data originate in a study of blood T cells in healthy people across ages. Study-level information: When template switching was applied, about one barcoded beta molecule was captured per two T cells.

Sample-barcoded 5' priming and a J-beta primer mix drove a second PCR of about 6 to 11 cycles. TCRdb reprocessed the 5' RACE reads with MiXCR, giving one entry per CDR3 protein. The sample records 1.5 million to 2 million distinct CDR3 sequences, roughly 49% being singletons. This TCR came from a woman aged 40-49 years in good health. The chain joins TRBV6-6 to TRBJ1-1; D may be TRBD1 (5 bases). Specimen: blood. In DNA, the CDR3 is TGTGCCATCGCGGGGGGTGCCACCGAAGCTTTCTTT. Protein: CAIAGGATEAFF.